The 5 T cell receptor beta chains presented below share a single source sample, sequenced in a study of T cell repertoires in cytomegalovirus infection. TCRdb re-derived calls from the reads in MiXCR, one entry per CDR3 protein. The sample yields over 150,000 distinct CDR3 sequences, approximately 17% seen once. Sequenced sample: CD8+ T cells from PBMCs. The origin of the receptors is a human donor in good health (CMV status not recorded). Some clones in this sample may be carry-over from other donors' samples.

This rearrangement joins TRBV7-9 to TRBJ1-2; D remains unclear. CDR1 and CDR2 from the germline V gene are SEHNR and FQNEAQ (reference sequence). The CDR3 has 16 residues. V lost 5 bases and J 1 base, leaving 17 bases between the germline ends. The CDR3 sequence is CASSPEGAGLNYGYTF. CDR3 coding DNA: TGTGCCAGCAGCCCCGAGGGCGCAGGCCTTAACTATGGCTACACCTTC.

The chain employs TRBV4-3 and TRBJ2-1; D gene uncertain. CDR3 length equals 17 residues. V was trimmed by 0 bases and J by 0 bases, leaving 12 bases between them. The germline V gene encodes CDR1 LGHNA and CDR2 YSLEER. Written as DNA, the CDR3 is TGCGCCAGCAGCCAAGATGGGGTTCTGAGCTCCTACAATGAGCAGTTCTTC. Its translation: CASSQDGVLSSYNEQFF.

This clonotype was found many times. The V call is TRBV7-2, the J call TRBJ2-1; 11 bases agree with TRBD1. Germline CDR1 and CDR2: SGHTA and FQGNSA. The length of the CDR3 is 18 residues. Unmatched junction bases numbered 10, after V lost 1 base and J lost 5 bases. CDR3 sequence reads: CASSLDGQGARVNNEQFF. For the CDR3, the DNA is TGTGCCAGCAGCTTAGACGGACAGGGGGCTCGAGTCAACAATGAGCAGTTCTTC.

The chain employs TRBV7-9 and TRBJ2-1, with 7 bases fitting TRBD1. From germline, CDR1 is SEHNR and CDR2 FQNEAQ (reference sequence). The CDR3 runs 15 residues. Trimming took 5 bases from V and 4 from J; bases not matched to a gene: 8. CDR3 sequence reads: CASSQQGNRYNEQFF. The CDR3 DNA reads TGTGCCAGCAGCCAACAGGGGAATCGGTACAATGAGCAGTTCTTC.

This clonotype has only one observation. This rearrangement joins TRBV7-2 to TRBJ2-1; 7 bases are a match to TRBD2. The CDR3 is made up of 17 amino acids. Per the germline V gene, CDR1 is SGHTA and CDR2 is FQGNSA. The trim removed 2 bases at V and 2 bases at J, leaving 9 bases unmatched. The CDR3, as DNA: TGTGCCAGCAGCTTACGCCGAGCGGGGAACCCCTACAATGAGCAGTTCTTC. This sequence encodes CASSLRRAGNPYNEQFF.